This record covers a single T cell receptor (beta chain). Which antigen it targets is not known. Base qualities are not recorded, but no much larger clone differs from it by a single base. Libraries came from the immunoSEQ multiplex PCR assay. A mixture of 60 forward primers for TCR Vbeta segments and 13 reverse primers for TCR Jbeta segments was used in the multiplex PCR. Amplification of the CDR3 region of rearranged TCR beta genes was performed with a multiplex PCR assay on genomic DNA. The Illumina HiSeq System was used to sequence the amplified TCR beta libraries as 87-base-pair reads. As for the authors' bioinformatics: A later analysis tallied about 77 million unique TCR beta chains across the 650 to 750 repertoires, and about 12 million of those chains were shared by two or more donors. A nearest-neighbor algorithm error-corrected the raw reads and collapsed the reads into unique sequences, merging closely related sequences to remove PCR and sequencing errors. Alignment of CDR3 sequences to IMGT reference sequences was used to assign V, D and J gene segments. For a sequence to be retained, at least a six-nucleotide match to both a V gene segment and a J gene segment was required. A rearrangement was called productive if the CDR3 had no stop codons and remained in frame with V and J, and every other rearrangement was called non-productive. CDR3 was defined by IMGT convention, running from the second conserved V-encoded cysteine to the conserved J-encoded phenylalanine. The earlier analysis of about 590 of the donors excluded sequences that lacked an unambiguous match to a single V gene segment. In an earlier analysis of several hundred of the donors, a V segment was called functional when productive rearrangements were above 56.7%, and segregating when the standard deviation between donors exceeded 5%. A statistical classification framework was developed to diagnose cytomegalovirus status using the catalog of TCR beta chain sequences. A later analysis assigned V and J genes by comparing TCR nucleotide sequences with IMGT/GENE-DB human TR gene sequences. The TCRdist pipeline was used in a later analysis to assign CDR3 sequences and most-parsimonious VDJ recombination scenarios. A later analysis defined each TCR beta chain by its CDR3 amino acid sequence plus V-gene family, and excluded reads lacking a unique V-gene family. In a later analysis, 500 to 650 highly shared, low-generation-probability nucleotide sequences were removed to address suspected cross-contamination and a sequencing artifact. A later analysis calculated a clonal expansion index for each public chain from normalized within-repertoire ranks of inferred template counts. A later analysis computed generation probabilities with a VDJ recombination model fitted to out-of-frame rearrangements, and checked the results against IGoR. In a later analysis, TCR-TCR, TCR-HLA and TCR-CMV co-occurrence was scored with hypergeometric tests, and a repertoire-size bias correction was applied to TCR pairs. To estimate false discovery rates, a later analysis permuted the HLA or CMV assignments 20 times. A later analysis grouped co-occurring TCRs with DBSCAN, adding TCRdist sequence similarity when clustering within HLA-allele-positive subsets. Repertoires with fewer than 30,000 or more than 120,000 public chains were left out of co-occurrence clustering, as were four to six repertoires with anomalous nucleotide sharing. What TCRdb holds here is the immuneACCESS table cut down to in-frame rearrangements. Part of the clones is not present; checked against another copy, under half of the missing clones reflect an unresolved V gene, and the others are unexplained. V and J calls and clone size are those listed in that table; D and trimming were worked out from the DNA. This sample is represented by some 150,000 clones; roughly three fifths of them were singletons. The leading ten clones occupy 2% to 2.5% of the sample.

The trim is 5 bases for V and 2 bases for J, with a gap of 8 bases between the germline ends. Sequences SGHVS (CDR1) and FQNEAQ (CDR2) are obtained from the germline V gene. The CDR3 has 13 amino acids, counting the end cysteine and phenylalanine. Here the CDR3 DNA is all that survives: 39 bases in frame from base 1. The cohort consisted of some 730 healthy bone marrow donors. All cohort members were sampled while nominally healthy, although unrecorded immune exposures were likely present. The donor tested CMV seronegative, placing the donor among the roughly 340 seronegative members of the cohort. A peripheral blood sample was provided by each donor, and peripheral blood mononuclear cells were used for TCR beta sequencing. Genomic DNA was extracted from the blood cell samples with the Qiagen DNeasy Blood Extraction Kit. This sample was included in a study of cytomegalovirus exposure and HLA in healthy donors (TCRdb year 2017). With regard to the full study: An earlier analysis of some 500 of the donors reported 250 to 300 Gb of sequence data and 100 million to 130 million unique TCR beta sequences from about 179 million T cells. The number of donors typed differed by locus, with roughly 629-640 for A, B, C, DRB1 and DQB1, roughly 520 for DQA1, 600 to 610 for DPA1, and around 450 for DPB1. Both class I and class II loci were covered by HLA typing, at four-digit resolution. In a later analysis, previously published TCR beta repertoires from some 640 donors were re-analyzed and high-resolution HLA genotyping was added so that TCR occurrence patterns could be studied. A handful of DR-DQ haplotypes were treated as single units for association and clustering because of strong linkage in the cohort. Of the approximately 400 genotyped donors, 75% to 85% were placed in the genetic ancestry cluster associated with self-reported Caucasian donors. In the later analysis, no new phenotypic data were used to find candidate immune exposures; instead, reliance was placed on TCR beta sequences and their occurrence across donors. An early release covering 550 to 650 HLA-typed donors comprised roughly 300 gigabases of sequencing data and around 80 million unique TCR sequences. Along with the approximately 650-subject first cohort, a separate validation cohort of 120 different subjects was used. To predict cytomegalovirus infection status, the study combined high-throughput TCR immunosequencing, statistical association of individual TCRs with disease status, and machine learning. Donor age, sex, ethnicity and CMV serostatus were collected together with the repertoire data. The aim of the study was to test whether cataloging public T cell receptors could identify signatures of past pathogen exposure. The T cell repertoires of 666 subjects were profiled by immunosequencing and related to cytomegalovirus serostatus. Among approximately 370 genotyped donors of the cohort, an average of approximately 220,000 unique TCR beta nucleotide sequences was sequenced per donor, of which 15% to 20% were non-productive. All discovery cohort repertoires had been generated using a single sequencing platform. A later genetic analysis took genome-wide SNP genotypes for about 55% of the 666 donors and used that subset as a discovery cohort. An earlier analysis of approximately 640 of the donors applied high-throughput TCR beta sequencing to assess whether each TCR beta V gene segment acted as functional or pseudogenic.

What the authors observed across the whole study: According to a later analysis, most CMV-associated TCR beta chains appeared to be HLA-restricted, and the HLA associations seemed to be driven largely by CMV exposure. Because HLA typing was missing for some donors at each locus, association tests included only the typed subset. According to a later analysis, parvovirus B19, influenza, CMV and Epstein-Barr virus appeared linked to several top co-occurrence clusters. A later analysis associated about 18,000 TCR beta sequences with specific HLA alleles at a false discovery rate of 0.05. In a later analysis, the rate of TCR association differed among HLA loci, with DRB1 alleles having the most associated TCRs and HLA-C alleles having the fewest. Because counts were too low, roughly 18 rarely observed V segments, including chromosome 9 orphons, were left out of the earlier analysis of about 500 of the donors. A later genetic analysis reported fewer N-insertions in productive TCRs among donors in an Asian-associated ancestry cluster than the roughly 620-donor mean. A total of 164 TCR beta chains were listed by the study as associated with cytomegalovirus. In vitro tests confirmed that a few of the cytomegalovirus-associated TCR beta chains recognize cytomegalovirus antigens. In both the original and validation cohorts, the classifier was reported to diagnose cytomegalovirus status with high specificity and sensitivity. The cohort was sequenced for TCR beta chains only, and without alpha or paired-chain data the features that could be detected were limited. The sequencing pipeline was judged likely to have produced a cluster of highly shared sequence variants as a technical artifact. Assigning TCR associations to individual alleles was difficult when HLA alleles, especially DR and DQ, strongly co-occurred. Linkage disequilibrium might explain the correlated functional status among segregating V segments, but an unknown experimental factor could not be excluded. Presence/absence analyses assumed roughly uniform sequencing depth across donors, an assumption that may not hold. Most TCR sequences were seen in very few donors, while some public TCRs were found in many individuals. Immune exposure information for the cohort was limited to CMV serostatus. Because the 87-base-pair reads could not distinguish some IMGT-functional V segments, including TRBV6-2 and TRBV6-3, those segments were excluded. A further reported finding was that TCR beta sequences accurately predicted the HLA-A and HLA-B alleles for most subjects in the first cohort. The authors suggested that the approach could potentially be generalized to other disease states and immunological phenotypes. A later analysis found that HLA-associated TCR beta chains were more clonally expanded and had lower generation probabilities than equally common non-associated chains. In an earlier analysis of 587 of the donors, most TCR beta V segments appeared in productive rearrangements about 90% or about 30% of the time, broadly matching IMGT annotations. In a later genetic analysis, a missense DCLRE1C variant was associated with V-gene and J-gene trimming of TCR beta chains, and the association was replicated in an independent cohort.

Sequencing was done on a sample of PBMCs. The clonotype originates from a woman aged 40 to 50 in good health and CMV-seronegative. The rearrangement joined TRBV7-8 to TRBJ2-3; the D gene is perhaps TRBD2, from 6 matching bases. The DNA sequence follows: TGTGCCAGCAGCGGAGGGGCCACAGATACGCAGTATTTT. Translated, it reads CASSGGATDTQYF.